This entry concerns a single TCR beta chain. Antigen unknown. The conserved final phenylalanine or tryptophan is absent from the CDR3, which likely points to a read error. CDR3 size: 16 residues. CDR1 is MNHEY and CDR2 is SVGAGI in the germline V gene. V gave up 6 bases and J gave up 1 base; unmatched junction bases: 12. TCRdb reanalysed the PCR reads using MiXCR and keeps one entry per CDR3 protein. The data hold some 650,000 distinct CDR3 sequences, with just under 20% observed a single time. These data belong to a study of molecular identifiers for immune sequencing clone quantification. Overall study context: In replicates, RNA from around 20,000 or 100,000 naive CD8 cells was divided five ways and four parts were sequenced.

Points from the study as a whole: Spiked Jurkat TCR RNA equal to one cell could reportedly be picked out among one million naive cells.

The receptor's source is a human donor in good health. Some libraries in this study had Jurkat cell RNA spiked in. The chain employs TRBV6-5 and TRBJ2-7; 7 positions agree with TRBD1. What was sequenced was naive CD8+ T cells from blood, with Jurkat cell RNA spiked in. Subset in this sample: FACS-sorted CD8+CD4-CCR7+CD45RA+ naive T cells. CDR3 sequence reads: CASSYERTGRSYEQYL. For the CDR3, the DNA is TGTGCCAGCAGCTACGAACGGACAGGTCGTTCCTACGAGCAGTACCTC.